The clone carrying this T cell receptor (beta chain) was seen at least ten times. TCRdb used MiXCR to reprocess the 5' RACE reads, holding one entry per CDR3 protein. The table shows about 46,000 distinct CDR3 sequences, with 4% to 5.5% occurring only once. This sample is part of a study of neurological immune-mediated disorders. Trimming shortened V by 2 bases and J by 1 base, and 11 bases separated the two germline ends. The CDR3 sequence is 15 residues long. Germline assignment: CDR1 SGHVS and CDR2 FQNEAQ. Material: PBMCs. J is TRBJ1-1 and V is TRBV7-8; D unclear. The clonotype originates from a woman aged 55-70 years with multiple sclerosis. For the CDR3, the DNA is TGTGCCAGCAGCTTATTTGATGGGAGGAACACTGAAGCTTTCTTT. Encoded protein: CASSLFDGRNTEAFF. Full variable domain (missing parts from reference TRBV7-8 and TRBJ1-1): GAGVSQSPRYKVAKRGQDVALRCDPISGHVSLFWYQQALGQGPEFLTYFQNEAQLDKSGLPSDRFFAERPEGSVSTLKIQRTQQEDSAVYLCASSLFDGRNTEAFFGQGTRLTVV.